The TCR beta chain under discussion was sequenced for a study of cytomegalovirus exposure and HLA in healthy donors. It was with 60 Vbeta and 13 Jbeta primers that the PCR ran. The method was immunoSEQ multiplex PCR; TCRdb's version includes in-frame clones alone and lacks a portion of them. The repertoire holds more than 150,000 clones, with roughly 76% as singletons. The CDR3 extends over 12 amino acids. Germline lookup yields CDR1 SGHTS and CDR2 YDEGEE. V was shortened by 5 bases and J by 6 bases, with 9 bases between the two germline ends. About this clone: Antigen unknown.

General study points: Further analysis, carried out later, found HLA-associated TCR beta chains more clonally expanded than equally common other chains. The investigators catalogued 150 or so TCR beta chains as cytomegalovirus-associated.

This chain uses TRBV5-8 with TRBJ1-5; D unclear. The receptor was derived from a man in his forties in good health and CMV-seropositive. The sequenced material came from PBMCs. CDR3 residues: CASSPLPQPQHF. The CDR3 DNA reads TGTGCCAGCAGTCCACTCCCTCAGCCCCAGCATTTT. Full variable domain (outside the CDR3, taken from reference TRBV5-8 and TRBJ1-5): EAGVTQSPTHLIKTRGQQATLRCSPISGHTSVYWYQQALGLGLQFLLWYDEGEERNRGNFPPRFSGRQFPNYSSELNVNALELEDSALYLCASSPLPQPQHFGDGTRLSIL.